The sequence of this T cell receptor beta chain was determined in a study of blood T cell repertoires in COVID-19. This clone was observed a handful of times. Repertoires were generated with immunoSEQ multiplex PCR, while TCRdb's copy carries only in-frame clones and drops some. The sample shows about 240,000 clones, roughly 85% of them seen only once. Per germline, CDR1 KGHSH and CDR2 LQKENI. V was cut by 3 bases and J by 5 bases, with 8 bases left in between. The CDR3 length is 13 residues. It was during active infection that Seattle patients were enrolled and then longitudinally followed. Sequencing input: peripheral blood. The rearrangement joins TRBV18 to TRBJ1-5; a weak D match, TRBD1 (5 bases). The origin of this receptor is a man between 45 and 60 years old with COVID-19, enrolled during active disease. The CDR3 DNA reads as TGTGCCAGCTCACCCTCGACAGATCAGCCCCAGCATTTT. It translates to CASSPSTDQPQHF. Based on the CDR3 plus reference TRBV18 and TRBJ1-5, the full variable domain is NAGVMQNPRHLVRRRGQEARLRCSPMKGHSHVYWYRQLPEEGLKFMVYLQKENIIDESGMPKERFSAEFPKEGPSILRIQQVVRGDSAAYFCASSPSTDQPQHFGDGTRLSIL.